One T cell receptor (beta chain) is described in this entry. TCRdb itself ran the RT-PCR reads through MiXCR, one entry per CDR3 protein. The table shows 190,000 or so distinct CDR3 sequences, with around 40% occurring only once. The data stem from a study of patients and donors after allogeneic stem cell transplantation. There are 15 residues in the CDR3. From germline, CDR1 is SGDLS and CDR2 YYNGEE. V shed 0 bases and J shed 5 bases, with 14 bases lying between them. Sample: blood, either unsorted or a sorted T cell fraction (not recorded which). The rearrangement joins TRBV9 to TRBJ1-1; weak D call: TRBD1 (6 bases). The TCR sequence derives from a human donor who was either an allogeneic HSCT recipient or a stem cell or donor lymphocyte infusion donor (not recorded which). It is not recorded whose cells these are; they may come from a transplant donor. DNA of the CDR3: TGTGCCAGCAGCGTAGGTGGGGGCTGGGGGACTGAAGCTTTCTTT. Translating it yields CASSVGGGWGTEAFF.